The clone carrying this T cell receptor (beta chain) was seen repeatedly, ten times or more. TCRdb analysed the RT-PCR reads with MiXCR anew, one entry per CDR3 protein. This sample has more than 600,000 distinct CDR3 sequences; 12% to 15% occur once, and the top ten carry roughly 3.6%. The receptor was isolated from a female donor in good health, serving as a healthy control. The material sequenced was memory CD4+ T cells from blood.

CDR3 sequence (DNA): TGCGCCAGCAGCCTTGAGGCAGGGAGAACCGGGGAGCTGTTTTTT. This translates into CASSLEAGRTGELFF. The J gene is TRBJ2-2, the V gene TRBV4-3; D is tentatively TRBD1 or TRBD2 (5 bases each). This CDR3 comprises 15 residues. Per the germline V gene, CDR1 is LGHNA and CDR2 is YSLEER. V lost 4 bases and J lost 5, with 14 bases in between.